The entry below describes one TCR beta chain. Its target is not known. The record originates from a study of PD-1 blockade in classical Hodgkin lymphoma. With 1 base removed from V and 0 bases from J, the gap between germline ends came to 10 bases. The germline CDR1 and CDR2 sequences are LNHDA and SQIVND (reference sequence). The CDR3 extends over 16 amino acids. Sequencing was performed with immunoSEQ multiplex PCR; in TCRdb, only in-frame clones are kept and a portion is missing. The sample shows 75,000 to 100,000 clones, roughly 76% of them seen only once. Study results and limitations: What drove the repertoire differences, possibly disease activity or prior therapy, has not been defined. Those starting nivolumab under 1 year post-ASCT were excluded. Reported baseline diversity: healthy donors highest, relapsed/refractory patients lowest. CD4+ TCR diversity rose significantly by C4D1, and CD8+ TCR diversity did not.

Every single patient, without exception, relapsed after autologous stem cell transplantation, and brentuximab vedotin exposure varied. The source material was peripheral blood mononuclear cells (PBMCs), sampled before the second cycle of nivolumab. The J gene is TRBJ2-1, the V gene TRBV19; D tentatively fits TRBD1 or TRBD2 (5 bases each). This receptor was obtained from a human donor with classical Hodgkin lymphoma. DNA of the CDR3: TGTGCCAGTAGTATAGTGACGGGGCTCTCCTACAATGAGCAGTTCTTC. It encodes CASSIVTGLSYNEQFF.